The 9 T cell receptor beta chains presented below share a single source sample, sequenced in a study of blood T cells in healthy people across ages. A sample-barcoded 5' primer and a J-beta primer mix were used in a second PCR of about 7 to 12 cycles. TCRdb re-derived calls from the 5' RACE reads in MiXCR, one entry per CDR3 protein. The sample includes approximately 690,000 distinct CDR3 sequences, roughly 43% of them seen just once. Material: blood. All receptors come from a man older than 75 in good health.

V usage is TRBV3-1 and J usage is TRBJ2-7, with D perhaps matching TRBD1 (5 bases). Trimming stripped 3 bases from V and 5 bases from J, with 23 bases between. The V gene's germline CDR1 is LGHDT and CDR2 YNNKEL (reference sequence). The CDR3 is made up of 17 amino acids. The CDR3 DNA reads TGTGCCAGCAGCCAGGACCTCGGCAGGGCCCGTGGGAACGAGCAGTACTTC. It encodes CASSQDLGRARGNEQYF.

The rearrangement joins TRBV24-1 to TRBJ1-2, with D hard to call. The CDR3 sequence is 13 residues long. V was shortened by 6 bases and J by 3 bases, with 10 bases between the two germline ends. Germline V lookup: CDR1 KGHDR, CDR2 SFDVKD. The CDR3 nucleotides read TGTGCCACCAGTCGGGCAGAGCACTATGGCTACACCTTC. Protein sequence: CATSRAEHYGYTF.

The V call is TRBV6-1, the J call TRBJ1-2; 7 positions match TRBD1. The trim removed 3 bases at V and 4 bases at J, leaving 8 bases unmatched. The CDR3 loop spans 15 amino acids. CDR1 and CDR2 from the germline V gene are MNHNS and SASEGT. The CDR3 bases are TGTGCCAGCAGTGAGGATGACAGGGAAGTCTATGGCTACACCTTC. This translates into CASSEDDREVYGYTF.

Written as DNA, the CDR3 is TGCAGCGTTGTATCAAAAGGGAACACTGAAGCTTTCTTT. It specifies CSVVSKGNTEAFF. V is TRBV29-1 and J is TRBJ1-1, with D unresolved. The CDR3 runs 13 residues. In germline, CDR1 is SQVTM, CDR2 ANQGSEA. Trimming took off 4 bases at V and 1 base at J, with 10 bases between the two ends. The whole variable domain, remainder taken from reference TRBV29-1 and TRBJ1-1, is SAVISQKPSRDICQRGTSLTIQCQVDSQVTMMFWYRQQPGQSLTLIATANQGSEATYESGFVIDKFPISRPNLTFSTLTVSNMSPEDSSIYLCSVVSKGNTEAFFGQGTRLTVV.

This clonotype was seen once. Since a much larger clone is just one base distant, this may be a read error. CDR3 sequence (DNA): TGTGCCAGCTATCTGCAGGGGGAGAGCACAGATACGCAGTATTTT. Translating it yields CASYLQGESTDTQYF. The V gene is TRBV5-6, the J gene TRBJ2-3; 7 bases agree with TRBD1. Germline-derived CDR1 and CDR2 are SGHDT and YYEEEE. This CDR3 spans 15 amino acids. After removal of 7 bases from V and 0 bases from J, the junction contained 8 bases not matched to a gene. Drawing the rest from reference TRBV5-6 and TRBJ2-3, the complete variable domain is DAGVTQSPTHLIKTRGQQVTLRCSPKSGHDTVSWYQQALGQGPQFIFQYYEEEERQRGNFPDRFSGHQFPNYSSELNVNALLLGDSALYLCASYLQGESTDTQYFGPGTRLTVL.

V usage is TRBV6-5 and J usage is TRBJ2-7; 7 bases are a match to TRBD2. The junction had 10 bases not matched to a gene; V was cut back by 2 bases and J by 3 bases. The CDR3 runs 16 residues. The V gene's germline CDR1 is MNHEY and CDR2 SVGAGI. The CDR3 DNA reads as TGTGCCAGCAGTTACGGTGGGGCTGGGAGGGTCTACGAGCAGTACTTC. This encodes CASSYGGAGRVYEQYF.

The V call is TRBV6-5, the J call TRBJ2-7; TRBD1 matches 7 bases. The CDR3 covers 13 residues. Germline V gene data show CDR1 as MNHEY and CDR2 as SVGAGI. V lost 7 bases and J lost 3; bases outside the gene matches: 6. In nucleotides, the CDR3 is TGTGCCAGCAAAGGGGGCAAGAACTACGAGCAGTACTTC. It yields the protein CASKGGKNYEQYF.

J is TRBJ2-4 and V is TRBV10-3; the D gene is possibly TRBD1 (6 bases). CDR3 length: 16 residues. Germline CDR1 reads ENHRY; CDR2 reads SYGVKD. The ends were cut back, 3 bases at V and 0 bases at J, with 12 bases in the middle. For the CDR3, the DNA is TGTGCCATCAGTGACTACCTACAGGGAGCCAAAAACATTCAGTACTTC. Its protein product is CAISDYLQGAKNIQYF.

V gene TRBV30 combines with J gene TRBJ2-3, with D uncertain. CDR1 GTSNPN and CDR2 SVGIG come from the germline V gene (reference sequence). This CDR3 comprises 12 residues. Trimming pared 3 bases from V and 6 bases from J, leaving 10 bases between. CDR3 DNA sequence: TGTGCCTGGAGCAAGACATTGGATACGCAGTATTTT. It codes for CAWSKTLDTQYF.